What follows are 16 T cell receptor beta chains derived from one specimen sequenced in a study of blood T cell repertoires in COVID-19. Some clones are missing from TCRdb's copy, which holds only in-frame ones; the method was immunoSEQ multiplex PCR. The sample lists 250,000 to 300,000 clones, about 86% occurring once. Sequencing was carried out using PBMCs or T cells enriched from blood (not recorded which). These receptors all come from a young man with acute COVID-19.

The CDR3 sequence: CASSPPPSAGAHNEQFF. The CDR3 DNA follows: TGTGCCAGCAGTCCTCCCCCTTCAGCGGGGGCCCACAATGAGCAGTTCTTC. V usage is TRBV6-6 and J usage is TRBJ2-1; 8 bases match TRBD2. Looked up from germline, CDR1 is MNHNY and CDR2 is SVGAGI (reference sequence). The CDR3 has 17 residues. V trimming: 5 bases; J trimming: 5 bases; junction bases outside the gene matches: 14.

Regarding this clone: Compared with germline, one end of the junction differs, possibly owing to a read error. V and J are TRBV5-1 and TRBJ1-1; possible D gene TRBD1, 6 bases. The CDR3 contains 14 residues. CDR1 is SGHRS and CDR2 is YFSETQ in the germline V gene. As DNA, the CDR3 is TGTGCCAGCAGCTGGACCGGGACACATAATGAAGCTTTCTTT. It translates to CASSWTGTHNEAFF.

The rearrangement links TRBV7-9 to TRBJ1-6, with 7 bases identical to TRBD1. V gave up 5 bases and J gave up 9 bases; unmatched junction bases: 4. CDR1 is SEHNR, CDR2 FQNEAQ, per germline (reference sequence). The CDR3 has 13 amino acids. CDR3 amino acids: CASSGQVVSPLHF. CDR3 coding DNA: TGTGCCAGCAGCGGACAGGTAGTTTCACCCCTCCACTTT. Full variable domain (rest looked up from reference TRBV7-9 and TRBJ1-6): DTGVSQNPRHKITKRGQNVTFRCDPISEHNRLYWYRQTLGQGPEFLTYFQNEAQLEKSRLLSDRFSAERPKGSFSTLEIQRTEQGDSAMYLCASSGQVVSPLHFGNGTRLTVT.

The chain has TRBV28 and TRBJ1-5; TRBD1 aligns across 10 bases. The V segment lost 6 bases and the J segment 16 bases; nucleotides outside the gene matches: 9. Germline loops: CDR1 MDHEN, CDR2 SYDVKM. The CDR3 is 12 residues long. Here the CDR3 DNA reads TGTGCCAGCAGGCAGATCGGGACAGGGGAACATTTT. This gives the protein CASRQIGTGEHF.

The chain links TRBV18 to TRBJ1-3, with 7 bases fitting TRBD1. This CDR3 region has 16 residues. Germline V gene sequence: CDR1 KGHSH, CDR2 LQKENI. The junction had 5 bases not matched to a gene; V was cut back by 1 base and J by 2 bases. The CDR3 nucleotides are TGTGCCAGCTCACCACGAGGGGGCGAGGCTGGAAACACCATATATTTT. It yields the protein CASSPRGGEAGNTIYF.

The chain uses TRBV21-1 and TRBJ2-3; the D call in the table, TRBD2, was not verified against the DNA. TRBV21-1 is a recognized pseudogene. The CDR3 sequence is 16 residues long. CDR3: CASSRRGLALTDTQYF. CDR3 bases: TGTGCCAGCAGCAGGCGGGGACTAGCCCTCACAGATACGCAGTATTTT.

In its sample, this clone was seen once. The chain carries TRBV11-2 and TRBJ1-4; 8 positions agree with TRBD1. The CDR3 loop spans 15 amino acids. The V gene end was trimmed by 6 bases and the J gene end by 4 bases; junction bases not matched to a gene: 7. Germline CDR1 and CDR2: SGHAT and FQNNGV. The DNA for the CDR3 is TGTGCCAGCAGGAAAAGTGGACAGGGTAATGAAAAACTGTTTTTT. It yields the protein CASRKSGQGNEKLFF.

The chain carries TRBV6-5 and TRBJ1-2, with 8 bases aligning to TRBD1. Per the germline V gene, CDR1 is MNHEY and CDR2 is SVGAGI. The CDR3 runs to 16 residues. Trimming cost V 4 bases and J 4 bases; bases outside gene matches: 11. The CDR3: CASSWGAGTGSYGYTF. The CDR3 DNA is TGTGCCAGCAGTTGGGGAGCCGGGACAGGCTCCTATGGCTACACCTTC.

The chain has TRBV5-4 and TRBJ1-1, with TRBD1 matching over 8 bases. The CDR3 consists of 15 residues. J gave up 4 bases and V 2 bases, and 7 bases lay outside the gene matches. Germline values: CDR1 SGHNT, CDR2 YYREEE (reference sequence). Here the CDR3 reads CASSLDRGVGTEAFF. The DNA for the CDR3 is TGTGCCAGCAGCTTAGACAGGGGCGTGGGCACTGAAGCTTTCTTT.

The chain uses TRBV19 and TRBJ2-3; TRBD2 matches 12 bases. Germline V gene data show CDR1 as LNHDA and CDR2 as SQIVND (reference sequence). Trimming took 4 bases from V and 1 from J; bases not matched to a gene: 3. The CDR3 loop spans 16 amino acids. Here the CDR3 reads CASSNRLAGGTDTQYF. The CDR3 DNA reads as TGTGCCAGTAGTAACCGACTAGCGGGGGGCACAGATACGCAGTATTTT.

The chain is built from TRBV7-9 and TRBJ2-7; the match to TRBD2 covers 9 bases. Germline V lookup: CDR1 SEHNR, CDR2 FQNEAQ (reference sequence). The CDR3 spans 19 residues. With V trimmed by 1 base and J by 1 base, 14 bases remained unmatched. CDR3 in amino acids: CASSLGRRGGESWSYEQYV. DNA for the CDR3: TGTGCCAGCAGCTTAGGAAGGCGGGGGGGTGAATCTTGGTCCTACGAGCAGTACGTC.

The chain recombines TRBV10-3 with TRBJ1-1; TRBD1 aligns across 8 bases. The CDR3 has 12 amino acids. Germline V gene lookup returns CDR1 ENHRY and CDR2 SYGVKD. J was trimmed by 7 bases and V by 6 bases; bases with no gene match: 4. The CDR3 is CAISRTGIEAFF. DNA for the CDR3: TGTGCCATCAGCCGGACAGGGATTGAAGCTTTCTTT.

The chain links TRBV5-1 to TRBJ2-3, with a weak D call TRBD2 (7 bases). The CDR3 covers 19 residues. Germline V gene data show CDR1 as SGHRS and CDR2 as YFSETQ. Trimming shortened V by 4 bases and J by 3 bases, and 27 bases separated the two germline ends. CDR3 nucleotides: TGCGCCAGCAGCGACCGGGACATTATAGGGCGGGGGACTACAGATACGCAGTATTTT. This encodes CASSDRDIIGRGTTDTQYF.

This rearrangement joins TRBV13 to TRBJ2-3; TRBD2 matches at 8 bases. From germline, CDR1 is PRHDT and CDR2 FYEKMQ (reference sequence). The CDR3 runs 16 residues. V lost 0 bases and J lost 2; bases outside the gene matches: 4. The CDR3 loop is CASSLGLAGNTDTQYF. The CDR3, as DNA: TGTGCCAGCAGCTTAGGTTTAGCGGGAAACACAGATACGCAGTATTTT. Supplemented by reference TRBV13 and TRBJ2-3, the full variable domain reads AAGVIQSPRHLIKEKRETATLKCYPIPRHDTVYWYQQGPGQDPQFLISFYEKMQSDKGSIPDRFSAQQFSDYHSELNMSSLELGDSALYFCASSLGLAGNTDTQYFGPGTRLTVL.

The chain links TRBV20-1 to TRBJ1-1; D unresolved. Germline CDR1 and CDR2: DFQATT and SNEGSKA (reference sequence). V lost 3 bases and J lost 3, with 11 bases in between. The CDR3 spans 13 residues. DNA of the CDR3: TGCAGTGCTAGTTACGGCGGAGACACTGAAGCTTTCTTT. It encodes CSASYGGDTEAFF.

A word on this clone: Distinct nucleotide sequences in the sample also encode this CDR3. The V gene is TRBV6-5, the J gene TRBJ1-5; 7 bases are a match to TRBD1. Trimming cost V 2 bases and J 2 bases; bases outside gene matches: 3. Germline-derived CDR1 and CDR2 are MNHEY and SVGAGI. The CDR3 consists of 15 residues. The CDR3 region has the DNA TGTGCCAGCAGTTACAGTCAGGGGGGCAATCAGCCCCAGCATTTT. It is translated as CASSYSQGGNQPQHF.